This T cell receptor beta chain was found in a study of siplizumab effects on memory and regulatory T cells (dated by TCRdb to about 2019). About the study as a whole: The study examined how the anti-CD2 antibody siplizumab affects alloreactive T-cell subsets in allogeneic mixed lymphocyte reactions built from human PBMCs.

Of note for this clone: Its recognized antigen is unknown. No per-base quality is available; no much larger clone lies one base away.

Library generation was performed with the immunoSEQ multiplex PCR assay. Approximately 10^5 TCR templates per sample were assayed on the deep sequencing platform. Genomic DNA extracted from sorted T cells was used for TCRbeta CDR3 sequencing. Regarding the original processing steps: Clonal analysis of TCRbeta CDR3 data was done in the R programming language. Comparing unstimulated samples against CFSE-low samples taken after the reaction was how alloreactive CD4+ and CD8+ clones were defined. Regulatory or non-regulatory origin of alloreactive CD4+ clones was assigned by matching sequences to the sorted unstimulated Treg and non-Treg repertoires. What TCRdb holds here is the immuneACCESS table cut down to in-frame rearrangements. Part of the clones is not present; checked against another copy, under half of the missing clones reflect an unresolved V gene, and the others are unexplained. V and J calls and clone size are as listed in that table; D and trimming were resolved from the DNA. The sample table contains approximately 92,000 clones; only one count was recorded for around 94% of them. Jointly, the top ten make up around 1.5% of the sample.

TCRbeta CDR3 sequencing was performed on sorted unstimulated T cells and on proliferating T cells recovered from mixed lymphocyte reactions. Fresh whole blood from fewer than 11 HLA-typed healthy donors was used as the source from which PBMCs were isolated. To map where alloreactive clones came from, unstimulated CD4+ non-regulatory T cells were FACS-sorted. General findings and caveats noted by the study authors: Compared with memory T cells, unstimulated naive T cells appeared more diverse, and naive cells seemed to make a substantial contribution to the alloresponse. Of the alloreactive CD4+ clones that could be mapped, the Treg-derived share averaged approximately 67% with siplizumab compared with under 30% in control reactions. The cumulative frequency of alloreactive sequences traceable to unstimulated CD4+ memory T cells was significantly reduced by siplizumab. Sequences below about 10^-5 frequency were poorly captured, so only a minor fraction of alloreactive clones could be mapped to unstimulated subsets. For roughly 75-97% of proliferating CD4+ or CD8+ clones, no naive or memory phenotype could be assigned. Whether proliferating Tregs from siplizumab cultures actually had suppressive function was not functionally confirmed.

The CDR3 runs 15 amino acids, cysteine and phenylalanine included. The only DNA kept is the CDR3, 45 bases in frame from the first base. V lost 2 bases and J lost 7 bases, and the count of bases not matched to a germline gene is 4. The germline V gene provides CDR1 SGDLS and CDR2 YYNGEE. This receptor chain uses TRBV9 and TRBJ2-1; the junction holds 12 bases that match TRBD2. The sequence was collected from a human donor in good health. Sample: non-Treg CD4+ T cells sorted from blood. The sample's cell subset or site label is to be understood as: FACS-sorted unstimulated CD4+ non-regulatory T cells. The nucleotides read TGTGCCAGCAGCGTCAGGACTAGCGGGGCGAATGAGCAGTTCTTC. Its translation reads: CASSVRTSGANEQFF.